This entry describes one TCR beta chain. Its antigen remains unknown. Deletions cut 2 bases from V and 0 bases from J, with 7 bases between. This CDR3 contains 14 residues. Germline V CDR1 and CDR2: SGHVS, FQNEAQ. These data originate in a study of blood T cells in healthy people across ages. Findings and limits, study-wide: Researchers report that TCR beta diversity correlated strongly with naive T cell percentage.

Total RNA, at least 6 micrograms per sample, was extracted from PBMCs. The second PCR ran roughly 7 to 11 cycles with a sample-barcoded 5' primer and J-beta primers. TCRdb itself ran the 5' RACE reads through MiXCR, one entry per CDR3 protein. This table holds 1.5 million to 1.8 million distinct CDR3 sequences, roughly 43% found once. The chain couples TRBV7-8 to TRBJ2-5; D gene ambiguous. Sequencing used blood. This clonotype was obtained from a woman aged 18 to 35 in good health. The CDR3: CASSLRRYQETQYF. The CDR3 DNA reads as TGTGCCAGCAGCTTACGTAGGTACCAAGAGACCCAGTACTTC.